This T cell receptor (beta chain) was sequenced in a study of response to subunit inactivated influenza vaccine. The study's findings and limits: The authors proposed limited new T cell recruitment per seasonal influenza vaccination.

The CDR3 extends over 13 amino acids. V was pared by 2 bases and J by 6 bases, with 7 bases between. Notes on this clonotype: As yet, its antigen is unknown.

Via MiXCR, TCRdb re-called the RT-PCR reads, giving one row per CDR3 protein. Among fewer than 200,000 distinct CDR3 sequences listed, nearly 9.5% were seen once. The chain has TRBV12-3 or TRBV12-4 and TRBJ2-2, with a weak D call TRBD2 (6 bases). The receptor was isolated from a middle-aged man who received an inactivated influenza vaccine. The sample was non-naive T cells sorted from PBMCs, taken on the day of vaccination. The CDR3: CASSLREAGELFF. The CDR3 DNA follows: TGTGCCAGCAGTTTAAGGGAGGCCGGGGAGCTGTTTTTT.